This T cell receptor beta chain was identified in a study of PD-L1 blockade in urothelial cancer. The wider study: Dosed intravenously at 1,200 mg every 3 weeks, atezolizumab was initiated by patients at some point between 2012 and 2014. The researchers analyzed blood 3 weeks (second dose) and 6 weeks after treatment start.

Profiled with immunoSEQ multiplex PCR; TCRdb holds only in-frame clones, not every one. This table holds 50,000 or so clones, around 88% found once. Each patient gave between 1 and 8 samples of peripheral blood mononuclear cells, which were collected pretreatment and during treatment. CDR3 size: 16 residues. Germline V gene sequence: CDR1 MNHNY, CDR2 SVGAGI (reference sequence). V lost 6 bases and J lost 3; bases outside the gene matches: 11. This TCR was sampled from a man in his sixties with urothelial cancer. J is TRBJ2-3 and V is TRBV6-6; TRBD2 aligns across 8 bases. The sequencing used PBMCs, collected around atezolizumab (anti-PD-L1) treatment. The CDR3 bases are TGTGCCAGCAGGGACGGAACGGGGGGGCTAACAGATACGCAGTATTTT. It codes for CASRDGTGGLTDTQYF.